Below, 29 T cell receptor beta chains from the same sample are listed, as sequenced in a study of shared clonotypes between healthy human individuals. TCRdb's table, derived via immunoSEQ multiplex PCR, lists solely in-frame clones and lacks some. The sample carries approximately 640,000 clones, around 90% recorded once. Specimen: memory CD8+ T cells from PBMCs. Subset denoted: CD45RO+ cells pooled with CCR7-negative TemRA cells. These receptors were collected from a man aged 18 to 29 in good health. Some clones in this sample may be carry-over from other donors' samples.

This clone has a single count. J is TRBJ1-5 and V is TRBV28, with D maybe TRBD1 (5 bases). The V gene's germline CDR1 is MDHEN and CDR2 SYDVKM. V lost 6 bases and J 3 bases, leaving 12 bases between the germline ends. This CDR3 is 14 amino acids long. The CDR3 DNA reads TGTGCCAGCAGGCGAACAGGCTTCAATCAGCCCCAGCATTTT. This gives the protein CASRRTGFNQPQHF.

DNA of the CDR3: TGTGCCAGCAGTTTAAATAGCGGGAGGCCCTTAAACGAGCAGTACTTC. Protein sequence: CASSLNSGRPLNEQYF. V and J are TRBV28 and TRBJ2-7, with 10 nucleotides matching TRBD2. The CDR3 consists of 16 residues. The V gene end was trimmed by 2 bases and the J gene end by 5 bases; junction bases not matched to a gene: 9. Germline loops: CDR1 MDHEN, CDR2 SYDVKM.

The V gene is TRBV5-4, the J gene TRBJ2-3, with D possibly TRBD2 on 6 matching bases. The CDR3 runs to 15 residues. Germline V CDR1 and CDR2: SGHNT, YYREEE (reference sequence). Trimming stripped 6 bases from V and 1 base from J, with 15 bases between. CDR3 loop: CASIPSGGRTDTQYF. The CDR3 DNA reads TGTGCCAGCATCCCTTCCGGGGGTCGCACAGATACGCAGTATTTT.

The table lists this clone with a count of one. This chain links TRBV2 with TRBJ2-5; tentative D call: TRBD1 (5 bases). The CDR3 contains 14 residues. V lost 8 bases and J 5 bases, leaving 18 bases between the germline ends. Germline CDR1 and CDR2: SNHLY and FYNNEI. DNA for the CDR3: TGTGCCAGCGAATTTCGTGGGGCAGGGGAGACCCAGTACTTC. It is translated as CASEFRGAGETQYF.

J is TRBJ1-5 and V is TRBV27, with 10 positions matching TRBD1. V was pared by 5 bases and J by 2 bases, with 3 bases of the junction left unmatched. Germline V gene sequence: CDR1 MNHEY, CDR2 SMNVEV (reference sequence). This CDR3 contains 15 residues. For the CDR3, the DNA is TGTGCCAGCAGTGACAGGGGGCTGGGCAATCAGCCCCAGCATTTT. Amino acid sequence: CASSDRGLGNQPQHF.

The chain combines TRBV5-8 with TRBJ1-5; D is unresolved. Trimming removed 0 bases from V and 5 bases from J, with 15 bases in between. This CDR3 is built from 16 residues. Germline V lookup: CDR1 SGHTS, CDR2 YDEGEE. The CDR3 sequence: CASSLEPNRFHQPQHF. CDR3 nucleotide sequence: TGTGCCAGCAGCTTGGAGCCGAACAGATTCCATCAGCCCCAGCATTTT.

The gene calls are TRBV15 and TRBJ2-5, with 8 bases that match TRBD1. CDR1 is LNHNV, CDR2 YYDKDF, per germline (reference sequence). The ends lost 5 bases at V and 5 bases at J; junction bases unmatched: 10. CDR3 length equals 15 residues. CDR3: CATSPRPGGEETQYF. DNA for the CDR3: TGTGCCACCAGCCCCCGACCAGGGGGCGAGGAGACCCAGTACTTC.

This sequence joins TRBV2 and TRBJ1-1; D not certain. The CDR3 runs 12 residues. V was cut by 5 bases and J by 4 bases, with 8 bases left in between. Looked up from germline, CDR1 is SNHLY and CDR2 is FYNNEI. CDR3 DNA sequence: TGTGCCAGCAGTCGGGGATTCACTGAAGCTTTCTTT. Amino acid sequence: CASSRGFTEAFF.

V and J are TRBV7-9 and TRBJ2-5; D might be TRBD2 (6 bases). V dropped 1 base and J dropped 3 bases, with 12 bases sitting between them. Germline CDR1 SEHNR, CDR2 FQNEAQ (reference sequence). This CDR3 is 15 amino acids long. As DNA, the CDR3 is TGTGCCAGCAGCTTAGTCGGGGGTGGAGAAGAGACCCAGTACTTC. It encodes CASSLVGGGEETQYF.

The chain uses TRBV28 and TRBJ2-5; the D gene is possibly TRBD2 (6 bases). V lost 8 bases and J 3 bases, leaving 16 bases between the germline ends. The CDR3 is 14 amino acids. The germline CDR1 and CDR2 sequences are MDHEN and SYDVKM. The CDR3, as DNA: TGTGCCAGCCTCACTCCCGGGAGTGAAGAGACCCAGTACTTC. Its protein product is CASLTPGSEETQYF.

The chain carries TRBV6-5 and TRBJ1-6; tentatively, D is TRBD1 (6 bases). Germline V lookup: CDR1 MNHEY, CDR2 SVGAGI. The CDR3 consists of 15 residues. V lost 2 bases, J lost 10 bases, and 15 bases lay in between. This chain's CDR3 is CASSYESGTTSPLHF. In DNA, the CDR3 is TGTGCCAGCAGTTACGAATCTGGGACAACATCACCCCTCCACTTT.

In this sample, this clone turned up a few times. This chain connects TRBV27 to TRBJ1-5; D gene unclear. The CDR3 spans 14 residues. Germline CDR1 and CDR2: MNHEY and SMNVEV (reference sequence). Deletions cut 5 bases from V and 0 bases from J, with 8 bases between. The CDR3 here is CASSPFLSNQPQHF. The CDR3 coding sequence is TGTGCCAGCAGTCCATTCCTTAGCAATCAGCCCCAGCATTTT.

The rearrangement uses TRBV9 and TRBJ2-1; the D is unclear. The CDR3 has 15 amino acids. V lost 0 bases, J lost 1 base, and 8 bases lay in between. The germline gives CDR1 SGDLS, CDR2 YYNGEE. CDR3 loop: CASSVAARSYNEQFF. The CDR3 DNA reads as TGTGCCAGCAGCGTAGCTGCGAGGTCCTACAATGAGCAGTTCTTC.

The chain uses TRBV5-1 and TRBJ1-1; 7 positions match TRBD1. V trimming: 4 bases; J trimming: 11 bases; junction bases outside the gene matches: 14. CDR1 and CDR2 from the germline V gene are SGHRS and YFSETQ. The CDR3 length is 14 residues. The CDR3 sequence is CASSPPGGGLWAFF. The CDR3, as DNA: TGCGCCAGCAGCCCCCCGGGAGGGGGCCTTTGGGCTTTCTTT.

V and J are TRBV2 and TRBJ2-5, with 7 nucleotides matching TRBD2. The closer fit of TRBJ2-7 to the DNA end suggests the J call may be wrong. Per the germline V gene, CDR1 is SNHLY and CDR2 is FYNNEI. This CDR3 contains 14 residues. The CDR3 bases are TGTGCCAGCAGTAAGACGGGAGGTACCTACGAGCAGTACTTC. Translating gives CASSKTGGTYEQYF.

The chain has TRBV4-3 and TRBJ2-5; 12 positions agree with TRBD1. The CDR3 runs 15 residues. V trimming: 5 bases; J trimming: 5 bases; junction bases outside the gene matches: 6. CDR1 and CDR2 (germline): LGHNA, YSLEER. The CDR3 nucleotides are TGCGCCAGCAGCGCCGGGACAGGGGGCAGTGAGACCCAGTACTTC. Residues: CASSAGTGGSETQYF.

V usage is TRBV9 and J usage is TRBJ1-2; D is perhaps TRBD1 (6 bases). Germline CDR1 and CDR2: SGDLS and YYNGEE. The CDR3 is 15 amino acids. The germline V and J ends were trimmed by 4 bases and 2 bases, with 15 bases remaining between them. CDR3 amino acids: CASSTRQDLNYGYTF. CDR3 nucleotides: TGTGCCAGCAGCACCAGACAGGACCTAAACTATGGCTACACCTTC.

The chain carries TRBV19 and TRBJ1-5, with D uncertain. CDR1 is LNHDA and CDR2 is SQIVND in the germline V gene (reference sequence). The CDR3 spans 15 residues. The V end lost 6 bases, the J end lost 0 bases, and 12 bases lay between the germline ends. CDR3: CASSAFFLSNQPQHF. In DNA form, the CDR3 reads TGTGCCAGTAGCGCCTTCTTCCTTAGCAATCAGCCCCAGCATTTT.

V and J are TRBV7-9 and TRBJ2-7; 7 nucleotides agree with TRBD1. With 1 base clipped from V and 6 bases from J, the junction kept 9 bases outside the gene matches. Per germline, CDR1 SEHNR and CDR2 FQNEAQ (reference sequence). The CDR3 runs to 15 residues. CDR3 bases: TGTGCCAGCAGCTTAGGGGGACAGCCCTTCTCCGAGCAGTACTTC. Amino acids: CASSLGGQPFSEQYF.

V is TRBV19 and J is TRBJ1-1; no firm D call. V was trimmed by 5 bases and J by 1 base, leaving 14 bases between them. Per the germline V gene, CDR1 is LNHDA and CDR2 is SQIVND (reference sequence). This CDR3 is 15 amino acids long. CDR3 bases: TGTGCCAGTAGTTCGTCAGGCCGTGCGAACACTGAAGCTTTCTTT. This translates into CASSSSGRANTEAFF.

The gene calls are TRBV6-4 and TRBJ2-3; 8 positions agree with TRBD1. CDR1 and CDR2 from the germline V gene are MRHNA and SNTAGT. The CDR3 contains 14 residues. V lost 5 bases, J lost 6 bases, and 7 bases stayed unmatched. The CDR3 spells CASSTGQGWDTQYF. The CDR3 nucleotides read TGTGCCAGCAGTACTGGACAGGGATGGGATACGCAGTATTTT.

This clone came up a few times. This chain uses TRBV2 with TRBJ1-2; TRBD1 is a possible D gene (6 bases). Trimming cost V 10 bases and J 7 bases, with 13 bases left between them. This CDR3 has 11 amino acids. Germline V gene sequence: CDR1 SNHLY, CDR2 FYNNEI. In DNA form, the CDR3 reads TGTGCCAACCTGGGGGCAGGTGGCTACACCTTC. This gives the protein CANLGAGGYTF.

Only a few counts were recorded for this clone. The chain has TRBV5-1 and TRBJ2-1, with a weak D call TRBD2 (6 bases). CDR3 size: 18 residues. Germline assignment: CDR1 SGHRS and CDR2 YFSETQ. Trimming left V 4 bases short and J 4 bases short, with 24 bases between. The CDR3 DNA reads as TGCGCCAGCAGCGTCCTCTCCCCGAGTGGAGGGGTTTACAATGAGCAGTTCTTC. It codes for CASSVLSPSGGVYNEQFF.

This chain joins TRBV11-2 and TRBJ2-2, with D unclear. V lost 0 bases and J lost 3, with 11 bases in between. The length of the CDR3 is 16 residues. Germline V gene lookup returns CDR1 SGHAT and CDR2 FQNNGV. CDR3 loop: CASSLDLAGDTGELFF. The CDR3, as DNA: TGTGCCAGCAGCTTAGATTTAGCCGGAGACACCGGGGAGCTGTTTTTT. Using reference TRBV11-2 and TRBJ2-2 for the parts outside the CDR3, the full variable domain is EAGVAQSPRYKIIEKRQSVAFWCNPISGHATLYWYQQILGQGPKLLIQFQNNGVVDDSQLPKDRFSAERLKGVDSTLKIQPAKLEDSAVYLCASSLDLAGDTGELFFGEGSRLTVL.

The genes are TRBV14 and TRBJ2-7; the match to TRBD2 covers 8 bases. The CDR3 has 16 amino acids. Looked up from germline, CDR1 is SGHDN and CDR2 is FVKESK. Unmatched junction bases numbered 15, after V lost 4 bases and J lost 7 bases. The CDR3: CASSPLGSSGLQEQYF. In DNA form, the CDR3 reads TGTGCCAGCAGCCCTCTCGGGTCTAGCGGGCTCCAAGAGCAGTACTTC.

The genes are TRBV6-5 and TRBJ2-7; D remains unclear. Germline assignment: CDR1 MNHEY and CDR2 SVGAGI. This CDR3 spans 15 amino acids. The V end was cut by 0 bases, the J end by 0 bases, with 9 bases between. The CDR3 DNA reads as TGTGCCAGCAGTTACTCCCTGGACCCCTCCTACGAGCAGTACTTC. Translating gives CASSYSLDPSYEQYF.

In this sample, this clone turned up once. This chain links TRBV5-6 with TRBJ2-1; the D is unclear. Germline V gene data show CDR1 as SGHDT and CDR2 as YYEEEE. Deletions cut 4 bases from V and 0 bases from J, with 14 bases between. There are 16 residues in the CDR3. CDR3 DNA: TGTGCCAGCAGCGATTTCGAGGAGAGCTCCTACAATGAGCAGTTCTTC. Translating gives CASSDFEESSYNEQFF. Complete variable domain (other parts from reference TRBV5-6 and TRBJ2-1): DAGVTQSPTHLIKTRGQQVTLRCSPKSGHDTVSWYQQALGQGPQFIFQYYEEEERQRGNFPDRFSGHQFPNYSSELNVNALLLGDSALYLCASSDFEESSYNEQFFGPGTRLTVL.

V and J are TRBV5-1 and TRBJ2-4; 10 positions agree with TRBD2. CDR1 and CDR2 (germline): SGHRS, YFSETQ. This CDR3 contains 22 residues. With 0 bases clipped from V and 0 bases from J, the junction kept 18 bases outside the gene matches. The CDR3: CASSLAGSIAGGTKLAKNIQYF. CDR3 DNA sequence: TGCGCCAGCAGCTTGGCCGGGTCAATAGCGGGAGGCACAAAACTAGCCAAAAACATTCAGTACTTC.

V gene TRBV7-3 combines with J gene TRBJ2-7; D gene unclear. This CDR3 region has 12 residues. V lost 5 bases and J lost 3, with 8 bases in between. CDR1 is SGHTA, CDR2 FQGTGA, per germline. The CDR3 DNA reads TGTGCCAGCAGCCCCAACGGCTACGAGCAGTACTTC. Translation gives CASSPNGYEQYF.